This T cell receptor (beta chain) emerged from a study of immune heterogeneity within non-small cell lung tumors. Template material for each sample was about 0.55 ug of bulk tumor genomic DNA. Surgical sampling yielded several biopsies per primary tumor (spaced far apart). Before undergoing curative surgery, patients had newly diagnosed non-small cell lung cancer that was untreated. Amplification of the TCR beta CDR3 was achieved through multiplex PCR with 32 V and 13 J primers. TCRdb re-called the multiplex PCR reads with MiXCR, one entry per CDR3 protein. The table includes 10,000 or so distinct CDR3 sequences, more than 20% detected once. By its share, this clonotype is medium-sized. The antigen is unknown. Study-wide results and caveats: Identical dominant CDR3 beta clonotypes recurred across tumor sites within a patient, alongside site-unique high-frequency clones. Some T-cell receptor beta clonotypes occurred at high frequency. These high-frequency clonotypes were largely distinct between individual patients.

Germline values: CDR1 DFQATT, CDR2 SNEGSKA (reference sequence). With 3 bases removed from V and 3 bases from J, the gap between germline ends came to 9 bases. The CDR3 runs to 13 residues. The sample consisted of lung tumor tissue. The origin of this receptor is a woman aged 45-60 years with non-small cell lung cancer. The gene calls are TRBV20-1 and TRBJ1-5; D remains ambiguous. The CDR3 region is CSASFVNNQPQHF. The CDR3 nucleotides are TGCAGTGCTAGCTTTGTTAACAATCAGCCCCAGCATTTT.